This T cell receptor (beta chain) was sequenced during a study of T cell responses to AZD1222 COVID-19 vaccine. Study results and caveats: It was only after the peak T cell response that any repertoires were sampled.

Trimming left V 2 bases short and J 0 bases short, with 6 bases between. The length of the CDR3 is 14 residues. CDR1 and CDR2 (germline): MRHNA, SNTAGT. Measured with immunoSEQ multiplex PCR; TCRdb has only the in-frame clones, and not every one. The sample consists of 150,000 or so clones, 86% of them appearing once. With respect to this clone: Its antigen is as yet unknown.

Sequences were derived from peripheral blood, sampled on day 0 of MenACWY control vaccination. This receptor was obtained from an adult in good health. This chain joins TRBV6-4 and TRBJ2-3; the D gene is possibly TRBD2 (6 bases). As DNA, the CDR3 is TGTGCCAGCAGTGACCGGGGGAGCACAGATACGCAGTATTTT. This translates into CASSDRGSTDTQYF.